These T cell receptor beta chains were read from a single sample in a study of OX40 agonist ivuxolimab in advanced cancers. Produced via immunoSEQ multiplex PCR; TCRdb's table is partial and in-frame only. This table has more than 30,000 clones, about 81% appearing once. The sequencing here drew on CD4+ or CD8+ T cells sorted from blood, taken in a trial of the OX40 agonist ivuxolimab. The source of these receptors is an adult with an advanced solid tumor such as melanoma, head and neck, liver or kidney cancer. Each CDR3 is given with its conserved first and last residue. A D gene is named only where the DNA matches it firmly. Clone size is shown for a subset of rows, as once, few, many or a class of expanded clone.

clone size	V gene	J gene	D gene	CDR3 DNA	CDR3 protein
-	TRBV7-3	TRBJ1-1	-	TGTGCCAGCAGCTTAACCTCAGGTCTCGACACTGAAGCTTTCTTT	CASSLTSGLDTEAFF
-	TRBV7-9	TRBJ1-4	-	TGTGCCAGCAGCCCCCGACGAGAAGTGGAAAAACTGTTTTTT	CASSPRREVEKLFF
few	TRBV6-6	TRBJ1-3	-	TGTGCCAGCAGACCTCTTCAGGGTACGAGTGGAAACACCATATATTTT	CASRPLQGTSGNTIYF
few	TRBV28	TRBJ2-3	TRBD2	TGTGCCAGCAGAGCCGCCGGAAGGGGCGCGGGGGCAGATACGCAGTATTTT	CASRAAGRGAGADTQYF
-	TRBV28	TRBJ1-5	TRBD1	TGTGCCAGCAGCAAACAGGGGCATAGCAATCAGCCCCAGCATTTT	CASSKQGHSNQPQHF
-	TRBV27	TRBJ2-1	TRBD2	TGTGCCAGCAGTTTAACTAGCGGGTCGGATGAGCAGTTCTTC	CASSLTSGSDEQFF
-	TRBV15	TRBJ1-2	-	TGTGCCACCAGCAGAAGGACGGGGTATGGCCACACCTTC	CATSRRTGYGHTF
-	TRBV5-1	TRBJ2-3	-	TGCGCCAGCATCCCCGGGGACGGAGATACGCAGTATTTT	CASIPGDGDTQYF
-	TRBV10-2	TRBJ1-1	-	TGCGCCAGCACGAGGGGCACTGAAGCTTTCTTT	CASTRGTEAFF
-	TRBV28	TRBJ1-1	-	TGTGCCAGCAGTTCAATCACTGAAGCTTTCTTT	CASSSITEAFF
-	TRBV6-5	TRBJ1-5	-	TGTGCCAGCAGTTCCCAATATAGCAATCAGCCCCAGCATTTT	CASSSQYSNQPQHF
-	TRBV7-2	TRBJ2-1	-	TGTGCCAGCAGCCGCCTGGGCTCCTACAATGAGCAGTTCTTC	CASSRLGSYNEQFF
-	TRBV7-3	TRBJ1-1	-	TGTGCCAGCAGCTTACTGCCGAACACTGAAGCTTTCTTT	CASSLLPNTEAFF
-	TRBV21-1	TRBJ1-4	-	TGTGCCAGCAGCAAAAACCCGGGACACTCTAATGAAAAACTGTTTTTT	CASSKNPGHSNEKLFF